Following are 17 T cell receptor beta chains from one sample sequenced in a study of shared clonotypes between healthy human individuals. Measured with immunoSEQ multiplex PCR; TCRdb has only the in-frame clones, and not every one. This sample has about 320,000 clones, with around nine tenths found just once. Sequenced material: memory CD8+ T cells sorted from blood. Subset here: CD45RO+ cells pooled with CCR7-negative TemRA cells. These receptors came from a man younger than 35 in good health.

V gene TRBV5-4 combines with J gene TRBJ2-7, with 8 bases fitting TRBD2. V lost 4 bases to trimming and J lost 5 bases; unmatched junction nucleotides: 11. The CDR3 totals 15 residues. Germline-derived CDR1 and CDR2 are SGHNT and YYREEE (reference sequence). In DNA, the CDR3 is TGTGCCAGCAGCCGGGAGGGGGAGGGCCGCGACGAGCAGTACTTC. Its protein product is CASSREGEGRDEQYF.

This clone was counted a single time. The chain couples TRBV10-2 to TRBJ2-2; TRBD1 might be the D (6 bases). Trimming removed 4 bases from V and 3 bases from J, with 15 bases in between. The germline V gene has CDR1 WSHSY and CDR2 SAAADI. CDR3 size: 16 residues. CDR3 sequence: CASSGWGQADTGELFF. The DNA of the CDR3 is TGCGCCAGCAGTGGATGGGGGCAGGCCGACACCGGGGAGCTGTTTTTT.

The chain has TRBV11-2 and TRBJ1-1; tentative D call: TRBD1 (5 bases). This CDR3 contains 16 residues. The V gene's germline CDR1 is SGHAT and CDR2 FQNNGV. Trimming shortened V by 4 bases and J by 6 bases, and 21 bases separated the two germline ends. The CDR3 coding sequence is TGTGCCAGCAGCTCCGTCGGGGACCGCCGTGTCTCTGAAGCTTTCTTT. Residues: CASSSVGDRRVSEAFF.

This chain joins TRBV19 and TRBJ1-3; no clear D. The germline V and J ends were trimmed by 7 bases and 2 bases, with 9 bases remaining between them. Germline V gene lookup returns CDR1 LNHDA and CDR2 SQIVND (reference sequence). The CDR3 runs to 13 residues. The DNA for the CDR3 is TGTGCCAGTAACATAAACCCTGGAAACACCATATATTTT. Amino acids: CASNINPGNTIYF.

The chain joins TRBV13 to TRBJ1-6; TRBD1 matches 8 bases. The V and J ends lost 5 bases and 6 bases, in that order; junction bases with no gene match: 9. The CDR3 sequence is 16 residues long. Germline V CDR1 and CDR2: PRHDT, FYEKMQ (reference sequence). CDR3 in DNA: TGTGCCAGCAGCCCCGGGGGGACAGGCCTTAATTCACCCCTCCACTTT. Translation gives CASSPGGTGLNSPLHF.

The rearrangement links TRBV2 to TRBJ1-1, with D uncertain. Germline V gene sequence: CDR1 SNHLY, CDR2 FYNNEI. The CDR3 extends over 13 amino acids. The germline V and J ends were trimmed by 1 base and 1 base, with 4 bases remaining between them. The CDR3 sequence: CASSEEPNTEAFF. In nucleotides, the CDR3 is TGTGCCAGCAGTGAAGAACCGAACACTGAAGCTTTCTTT.

The chain joins TRBV6-5 to TRBJ2-1; D gene uncertain. Germline CDR1 and CDR2: MNHEY and SVGAGI. Trimming stripped 5 bases from V and 10 bases from J, with 9 bases between. CDR3 size: 11 residues. This CDR3 reads CASSLQGEQFF. The DNA for the CDR3 is TGTGCCAGCAGTCTTCAAGGGGAGCAGTTCTTC.

This clone was observed once. The rearrangement uses TRBV27 and TRBJ2-1; D is possibly TRBD2 (7 bases). In germline, CDR1 is MNHEY, CDR2 SMNVEV (reference sequence). Trimming removed 7 bases at V and 2 bases at J, with 18 bases between. This CDR3 is built from 16 residues. The CDR3: CASNRLGGQAYNEQFF. CDR3 DNA sequence: TGTGCCAGCAACCGACTCGGGGGGCAGGCCTACAATGAGCAGTTCTTC.

The chain recombines TRBV11-2 with TRBJ2-1; 8 positions agree with TRBD2. The junction had 12 bases not matched to a gene; V was cut back by 0 bases and J by 8 bases. The CDR3 runs 17 residues. From germline, CDR1 is SGHAT and CDR2 FQNNGV. CDR3 protein: CASSLDPGGRHWDEQFF. CDR3 in DNA: TGTGCCAGCAGCTTAGATCCAGGCGGGAGGCATTGGGATGAGCAGTTCTTC.

The chain recombines TRBV6-5 with TRBJ1-2; D is undetermined. Germline loops: CDR1 MNHEY, CDR2 SVGAGI. The V end lost 3 bases, the J end lost 4 bases, and 6 bases lay between the germline ends. The CDR3 consists of 12 residues. CDR3 protein: CASSYDGYGYTF. The CDR3 nucleotides are TGTGCCAGCAGTTATGACGGCTATGGCTACACCTTC.

The chain joins TRBV5-6 to TRBJ1-1; maybe TRBD1 (5 bases). This CDR3 contains 12 residues. Germline CDR1 and CDR2: SGHDT and YYEEEE. Trimming took off 2 bases at V and 11 bases at J, with 13 bases between the two ends. CDR3 protein: CASSFIPGWAFF. CDR3 nucleotides: TGTGCCAGCAGCTTTATCCCAGGGTGGGCTTTCTTT.

The genes are TRBV29-1 and TRBJ2-5; D unclear. V was pared by 6 bases and J by 5 bases, with 13 bases between. Germline V gene lookup returns CDR1 SQVTM and CDR2 ANQGSEA. The CDR3 runs to 12 residues. CDR3 sequence reads: CSVRYLEETQYF. The CDR3 DNA reads TGCAGCGTCCGATACCTAGAGGAGACCCAGTACTTC.

In its sample, this clone was seen once. The CDR3 DNA follows: TGTGCCAGCAGTGATTGGGGCTTGGGGACTGAAGCTTTCTTT. This encodes CASSDWGLGTEAFF. The chain uses TRBV6-1 and TRBJ1-1, with D perhaps matching TRBD1 (5 bases). This CDR3 region has 14 residues. Trimming stripped 3 bases from V and 5 bases from J, with 13 bases between. In germline, CDR1 is MNHNS, CDR2 SASEGT.

The V gene is TRBV27, the J gene TRBJ1-1; TRBD1 matches at 7 bases. The CDR3 runs 14 residues. The V segment lost 5 bases and the J segment 6 bases; nucleotides outside the gene matches: 9. Per germline, CDR1 MNHEY and CDR2 SMNVEV (reference sequence). As DNA, the CDR3 is TGTGCCAGCAGTATGCAGGGGGATGGGGCTGAAGCTTTCTTT. As protein: CASSMQGDGAEAFF.

The V call is TRBV14, the J call TRBJ2-3; TRBD1 matches at 8 bases. V lost 5 bases to trimming and J lost 1 base; unmatched junction nucleotides: 5. The CDR3 covers 15 residues. Germline V gene sequence: CDR1 SGHDN, CDR2 FVKESK. CDR3 protein: CASSTMDRGTDTQYF. The DNA of the CDR3 is TGTGCCAGCAGCACGATGGACAGGGGCACAGATACGCAGTATTTT. Filled out from reference TRBV14 and TRBJ2-3, the complete variable domain reads EAGVTQFPSHSVIEKGQTVTLRCDPISGHDNLYWYRRVMGKEIKFLLHFVKESKQDESGMPNNRFLAERTGGTYSTLKVQPAELEDSGVYFCASSTMDRGTDTQYFGPGTRLTVL.

V usage is TRBV27 and J usage is TRBJ1-1; unclear D gene. Trimming left V 2 bases short and J 3 bases short, with 10 bases between. This CDR3 has 14 amino acids. Germline lookup yields CDR1 MNHEY and CDR2 SMNVEV (reference sequence). Here the CDR3 reads CASSLTPSDTEAFF. For the CDR3, the DNA is TGTGCCAGCAGTTTAACACCTTCCGACACTGAAGCTTTCTTT.

The chain couples TRBV4-1 to TRBJ1-2; D remains ambiguous. Trimming removed 1 base at V and 3 bases at J, with 15 bases between. CDR3 length equals 16 residues. CDR1 is MGHRA, CDR2 YSYEKL, per germline. The CDR3 here is CASSQGGGNPDYGYTF. CDR3 DNA sequence: TGCGCCAGCAGCCAAGGAGGAGGCAACCCCGACTATGGCTACACCTTC.